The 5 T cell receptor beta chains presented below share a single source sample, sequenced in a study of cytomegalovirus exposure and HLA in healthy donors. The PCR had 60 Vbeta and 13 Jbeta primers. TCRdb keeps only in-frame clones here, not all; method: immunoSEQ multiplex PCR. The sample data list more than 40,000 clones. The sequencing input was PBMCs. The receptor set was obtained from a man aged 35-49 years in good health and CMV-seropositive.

In nucleotides, the CDR3 is TGCGCCAGCAGCTTGGCGGAGTTCTACGAGCAGTACTTC. Residues: CASSLAEFYEQYF. The chain joins TRBV5-1 to TRBJ2-7; D not certain. Trimming cost V 0 bases and J 3 bases, with 7 bases left between them. Per germline, CDR1 SGHRS and CDR2 YFSETQ. The length of the CDR3 is 13 residues.

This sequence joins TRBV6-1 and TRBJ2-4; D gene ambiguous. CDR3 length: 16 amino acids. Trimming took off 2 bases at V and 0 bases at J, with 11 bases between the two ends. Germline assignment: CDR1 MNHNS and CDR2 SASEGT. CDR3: CASSEMQTLAKNIQYF. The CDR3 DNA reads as TGTGCCAGCAGTGAAATGCAGACACTAGCCAAAAACATTCAGTACTTC.

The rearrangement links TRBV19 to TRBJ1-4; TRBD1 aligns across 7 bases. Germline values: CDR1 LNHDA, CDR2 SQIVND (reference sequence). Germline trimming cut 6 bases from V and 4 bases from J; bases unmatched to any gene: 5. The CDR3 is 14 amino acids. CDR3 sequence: CASSAQGLNEKLFF. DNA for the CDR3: TGTGCCAGTAGCGCACAGGGGCTTAATGAAAAACTGTTTTTT.

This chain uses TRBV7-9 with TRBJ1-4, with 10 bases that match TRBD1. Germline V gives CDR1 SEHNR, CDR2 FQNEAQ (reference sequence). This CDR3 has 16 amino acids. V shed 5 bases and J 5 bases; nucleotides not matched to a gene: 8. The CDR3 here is CASSQPRQGANEKLFF. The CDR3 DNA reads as TGTGCCAGCAGCCAGCCCAGACAGGGGGCAAATGAAAAACTGTTTTTT.

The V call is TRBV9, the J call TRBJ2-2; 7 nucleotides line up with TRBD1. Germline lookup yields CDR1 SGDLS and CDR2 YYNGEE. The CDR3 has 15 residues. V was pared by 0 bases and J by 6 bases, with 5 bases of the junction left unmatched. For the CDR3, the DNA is TGTGCCAGCAGCGTAGCGTCTCAGGGGGCCGGGGAGCTGTTTTTT. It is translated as CASSVASQGAGELFF.